One and the same sample provided the 21 T cell receptor beta chains below, sequenced in a study of CD8 T cells in ankylosing spondylitis. General study results and limits: Roughly eight highly homologous variants made up a TCR beta motif that seemed to typify ankylosing spondylitis blood.

In TCRdb, the 5' RACE reads were re-called with MiXCR into one record per CDR3 protein. The sample includes about 800,000 distinct CDR3 sequences, 12% of them seen just once. Their antigen targets remain unknown. Source material: blood, either unsorted or a sorted T cell fraction (not recorded which). These receptor sequences come from a male donor with ankylosing spondylitis.

The chain joins TRBV7-9 to TRBJ1-6, with 10 bases identical to TRBD1. CDR3 length: 14 amino acids. Germline V gene sequence: CDR1 SEHNR, CDR2 FQNEAQ (reference sequence). V was clipped by 5 bases and J by 8 bases; unmatched bases: 3. CDR3 region: CASSIGQGDSPLHF. The CDR3 nucleotides read TGTGCCAGCAGCATAGGACAGGGGGATTCACCCCTCCACTTT.

The chain links TRBV6-1 to TRBJ2-7, with 11 bases lining up with TRBD2. The CDR3 is 15 residues long. Per the germline V gene, CDR1 is MNHNS and CDR2 is SASEGT. The V gene end was trimmed by 6 bases and the J gene end by 3 bases; junction bases not matched to a gene: 7. Written as DNA, the CDR3 is TGTGCCAGCAGCCCGGGACTAGCGGAATTCTACGAGCAGTACTTC. This codes for CASSPGLAEFYEQYF.

The V call is TRBV9, the J call TRBJ1-5; unclear D gene. Germline CDR1 and CDR2: SGDLS and YYNGEE. This CDR3 is 15 amino acids long. The V end lost 0 bases, the J end lost 0 bases, and 7 bases lay between the germline ends. The CDR3 spells CASSVAGYSNQPQHF. The CDR3 coding sequence is TGTGCCAGCAGCGTAGCAGGATATAGCAATCAGCCCCAGCATTTT.

This clonotype has at least ten counts. The rearrangement uses TRBV5-6 and TRBJ2-1; TRBD1 aligns across 7 bases. The CDR3 spans 14 residues. Trimming took 5 bases from V and 0 from J; bases not matched to a gene: 2. The germline V gene encodes CDR1 SGHDT and CDR2 YYEEEE. The CDR3 here is CASSRQGSYNEQFF. The CDR3 nucleotides read TGTGCCAGCAGTCGACAGGGCTCCTACAATGAGCAGTTCTTC.

Ten or more counts support this clonotype. The chain combines TRBV29-1 with TRBJ1-2; D is perhaps TRBD1 (5 bases). CDR3 size: 14 residues. The germline V and J ends were trimmed by 5 bases and 1 base, with 14 bases remaining between them. Germline V CDR1 and CDR2: SQVTM, ANQGSEA. CDR3 amino acids: CSVLRQGSNYGYTF. The CDR3 DNA reads as TGCAGCGTTCTTAGGCAGGGAAGTAACTATGGCTACACCTTC. Drawing the rest from reference TRBV29-1 and TRBJ1-2, the complete variable domain is SAVISQKPSRDICQRGTSLTIQCQVDSQVTMMFWYRQQPGQSLTLIATANQGSEATYESGFVIDKFPISRPNLTFSTLTVSNMSPEDSSIYLCSVLRQGSNYGYTFGSGTRLTVV.

J is TRBJ2-7 and V is TRBV7-2; weak D call: TRBD2 (6 bases). With 1 base removed from V and 3 bases from J, the gap between germline ends came to 13 bases. The CDR3 is made up of 15 amino acids. The germline gives CDR1 SGHTA, CDR2 FQGNSA. The CDR3 protein is CASSLVTGLYYEQYF. For the CDR3, the DNA is TGTGCCAGCAGCTTAGTGACGGGACTCTACTACGAGCAGTACTTC.

The chain joins TRBV29-1 to TRBJ2-7; D possibly corresponds to TRBD2 (5 bases). V dropped 2 bases and J dropped 4 bases, with 12 bases sitting between them. This CDR3 is built from 13 residues. Germline V CDR1 and CDR2: SQVTM, ANQGSEA. DNA of the CDR3: TGCAGCGTTGAAATGGGTGGGAGTTACGAGCAGTACTTC. It translates to CSVEMGGSYEQYF.

The chain employs TRBV20-1 and TRBJ2-3; no firm D call. CDR3 size: 15 residues. Deletions cut 0 bases from V and 0 bases from J, with 10 bases between. The germline gives CDR1 DFQATT, CDR2 SNEGSKA (reference sequence). CDR3 coding DNA: TGCAGTGCTAGAGAGATTTTAACTAGCACAGATACGCAGTATTTT. As protein: CSAREILTSTDTQYF.

V is TRBV7-2 and J is TRBJ2-7, with 11 nucleotides matching TRBD2. The length of the CDR3 is 16 residues. The germline V gene has CDR1 SGHTA and CDR2 FQGNSA. V shed 1 base and J 8 bases; nucleotides not matched to a gene: 10. The CDR3 nucleotides read TGTGCCAGCAGCTTAGGGGCGACTAGCGGGGCGTACCAGCAGTACTTC. Encoded protein: CASSLGATSGAYQQYF.

The V and J genes are TRBV15 and TRBJ1-1; D ambiguous. The germline V gene encodes CDR1 LNHNV and CDR2 YYDKDF (reference sequence). The CDR3 contains 17 residues. V gave up 0 bases and J gave up 0 bases, with 14 bases separating them. CDR3: CATSRDLLGRLNTEAFF. CDR3 nucleotides: TGTGCCACCAGCAGAGATCTGTTAGGACGCCTGAACACTGAAGCTTTCTTT.

This clonotype was detected a few times. The chain employs TRBV7-2 and TRBJ2-5, with TRBD1 as a possible D gene (6 bases). CDR1 and CDR2 from the germline V gene are SGHTA and FQGNSA. The CDR3 extends over 16 amino acids. V lost 1 base and J 2 bases, leaving 14 bases between the germline ends. CDR3 sequence (DNA): TGTGCCAGCAGCTTAGGGCAGGCCAGGGGACAAGAGACCCAGTACTTC. The encoded protein is CASSLGQARGQETQYF. Full variable domain (rest looked up from reference TRBV7-2 and TRBJ2-5): GAGVSQSPSNKVTEKGKDVELRCDPISGHTALYWYRQSLGQGLEFLIYFQGNSAPDKSGLPSDRFSAERTGGSVSTLTIQRTQQEDSAVYLCASSLGQARGQETQYFGPGTRLLVL.

The rearrangement links TRBV29-1 to TRBJ1-4, with TRBD1 identical over 10 bases. The CDR3 is 14 residues long. The V gene end was trimmed by 6 bases and the J gene end by 8 bases; junction bases not matched to a gene: 9. CDR1 and CDR2 (germline): SQVTM, ANQGSEA. The CDR3 DNA reads TGCAGCGTGGCTAGGGACAGGGGTGGAGAAAAACTGTTTTTT. Protein sequence: CSVARDRGGEKLFF.

Turning to this clonotype: The junction differs from germline at one of its ends, possibly a read error. V gene TRBV5-1 combines with J gene TRBJ2-3; D ambiguous. The CDR3 is made up of 12 amino acids. Per the germline V gene, CDR1 is SGHRS and CDR2 is YFSETQ. The chain's CDR3 is CASGLGTDTQYF. The CDR3 DNA follows: TGCGCCAGCGGCTTAGGTACAGATACGCAGTATTTT.

V usage is TRBV30 and J usage is TRBJ1-5; D is perhaps TRBD1 (6 bases). CDR3 size: 15 residues. Germline V gives CDR1 GTSNPN, CDR2 SVGIG (reference sequence). The V end was cut by 1 base, the J end by 5 bases, with 15 bases between. This chain's CDR3 is CAWSAIWKGDQPQHF. For the CDR3, the DNA is TGTGCCTGGAGTGCGATATGGAAGGGGGATCAGCCCCAGCATTTT.

V is TRBV7-9 and J is TRBJ2-1; 8 bases align to TRBD1. From germline, CDR1 is SEHNR and CDR2 FQNEAQ (reference sequence). This CDR3 region has 14 residues. After removal of 8 bases from V and 8 bases from J, the junction contained 11 bases not matched to a gene. CDR3 nucleotide sequence: TGTGCCAGCGACCGGACAGGGCTACCTGATGAGCAGTTCTTC. It yields the protein CASDRTGLPDEQFF. The full variable domain, rest sourced from reference TRBV7-9 and TRBJ2-1, is DTGVSQNPRHKITKRGQNVTFRCDPISEHNRLYWYRQTLGQGPEFLTYFQNEAQLEKSRLLSDRFSAERPKGSFSTLEIQRTEQGDSAMYLCASDRTGLPDEQFFGPGTRLTVL.

This clonotype has a count of ten or more. V gene TRBV5-1 combines with J gene TRBJ2-5; possible D gene TRBD2, 6 bases. The CDR3 extends over 13 amino acids. V was shortened by 2 bases and J by 10 bases, with 15 bases between the two germline ends. Germline V gives CDR1 SGHRS, CDR2 YFSETQ. CDR3 DNA sequence: TGCGCCAGCAGCTTCACGGCCGGAGCGGGCCAGTACTTC. It translates to CASSFTAGAGQYF.

The J gene is TRBJ2-5, the V gene TRBV4-3; no reliable D call. V was cut by 0 bases and J by 1 base, with 6 bases left in between. This CDR3 has 14 residues. Germline values: CDR1 LGHNA, CDR2 YSLEER. The CDR3 DNA is TGCGCCAGCAGCCAAGATCAGACCCAAGAGACCCAGTACTTC. Translation gives CASSQDQTQETQYF.

The table lists this clonotype with a few counts. The rearrangement links TRBV4-3 to TRBJ2-3; TRBD2 matches at 9 bases. CDR3 length: 14 residues. Germline values: CDR1 LGHNA, CDR2 YSLEER. The V segment lost 1 base and the J segment 5 bases; nucleotides outside the gene matches: 1. DNA for the CDR3: TGCGCCAGCAGCCAAGTTAGCGGGAGAGATACGCAGTATTTT. Translating gives CASSQVSGRDTQYF.

This clonotype was detected many times. The rearrangement links TRBV10-3 to TRBJ1-5, with D unresolved. The CDR3 extends over 15 amino acids. V was clipped by 4 bases and J by 3 bases, with 13 bases between them. CDR1 is ENHRY and CDR2 is SYGVKD in the germline V gene. This CDR3 is CAISGGVGNNQPQHF. In DNA form, the CDR3 reads TGTGCCATCAGTGGTGGTGTGGGGAACAATCAGCCCCAGCATTTT.

This clonotype showed up many times. The gene calls are TRBV12-3 or TRBV12-4 and TRBJ2-5; TRBD1 matches at 9 bases. V lost 4 bases, J lost 0 bases, and 3 bases stayed unmatched. This CDR3 has 15 residues. In DNA form, the CDR3 reads TGTGCCAGCAGTTCCCGGGACAGGGACCAAGAGACCCAGTACTTC. Its protein product is CASSSRDRDQETQYF.

The J gene is TRBJ1-4, the V gene TRBV20-1; D perhaps matches TRBD1 (6 bases). The V gene lost 4 bases and the J gene lost 8 bases, with 14 bases spanning the gap. This CDR3 region has 13 residues. Germline V lookup: CDR1 DFQATT, CDR2 SNEGSKA (reference sequence). In DNA, the CDR3 is TGCAGTGCTATTGGACAGCAGAACGAAAAACTGTTTTTT. Protein product: CSAIGQQNEKLFF.